Given below is one TCR beta chain in context. These data originate in a study of T cell responses to AZD1222 COVID-19 vaccine. Sequencing used immunoSEQ multiplex PCR; TCRdb keeps in-frame clones, though not all of them. The sample lists over 120,000 clones; over 75% were seen once. V was clipped by 5 bases and J by 3 bases; unmatched bases: 19. This CDR3 has 18 residues. Germline CDR1 is MNHEY and CDR2 is SMNVEV (reference sequence). This receptor was taken from an adult who received the MenACWY meningococcal vaccine as a control. The V gene is TRBV27, the J gene TRBJ2-7; 7 positions match TRBD1. Sequencing used peripheral blood, obtained 28 days after the second dose of the MenACWY control vaccine. CDR3 sequence: CASSHLPGTAVINYEQYF. DNA for the CDR3: TGTGCCAGCAGTCACCTTCCCGGGACAGCAGTAATTAACTACGAGCAGTACTTC.